Listed below are T cell receptor beta chains from one sample, sequenced in a study of cytomegalovirus exposure and HLA in healthy donors. Libraries were prepared by immunoSEQ multiplex PCR; TCRdb keeps only in-frame clonotypes and omits some of them. The sample carries approximately 160,000 clones, roughly 89% recorded once. Sequencing used PBMCs. Source of these receptors: a young woman in good health and CMV-seropositive. Each CDR3 is given with its conserved first and last residue. The D gene is left open where the match is weak. Only some rows state a clone size, as once, few, many or a class for expanded clones.

TRBD1,once,TRBV7-2,TRBJ2-3,CASSSRDSYTDTQYF,TGTGCCAGCAGCTCCCGGGACAGCTACACAGATACGCAGTATTTT
TRBD1,.,TRBV2,TRBJ2-7,CASSARQGGYEQYF,TGTGCCAGCAGTGCACGACAGGGGGGGTACGAGCAGTACTTC
TRBD1,.,TRBV9,TRBJ2-5,CASSAGQVQETQYF,TGTGCCAGCAGCGCCGGACAGGTCCAAGAGACCCAGTACTTC
.,.,TRBV5-1,TRBJ2-1,CASSLVALSYNEQFF,TGCGCCAGCAGCTTGGTGGCCCTCTCCTACAATGAGCAGTTCTTC
.,.,TRBV28,TRBJ1-5,CASSHAGSNQPQHF,TGTGCCAGCAGCCACGCCGGTAGCAATCAGCCCCAGCATTTT
TRBD1,.,TRBV12-5,TRBJ1-1,CASGLPGQGGNTEAFF,TGTGCTAGTGGTTTGCCTGGACAGGGAGGGAACACTGAAGCTTTCTTT
.,.,TRBV30,TRBJ1-2,CAWSVQPAGFNYGYTF,TGTGCCTGGAGTGTACAGCCCGCAGGGTTTAACTATGGCTACACCTTC
TRBD1,few,TRBV28,TRBJ1-2,CASSLIEDRSGYTF,TGTGCCAGCAGTTTGATCGAGGACAGGAGTGGCTACACCTTC
.,.,TRBV12-5,TRBJ2-7,CASAATGIPYEQYF,TGTGCTAGTGCTGCTACAGGGATTCCCTACGAGCAGTACTTC
.,.,TRBV7-9,TRBJ2-7,CASTKGGFHEQYF,TGTGCCAGCACCAAGGGGGGGTTCCACGAGCAGTACTTC
.,.,TRBV15,TRBJ1-3,CATSRDRGSGNTIYF,TGTGCCACCAGCAGAGACAGGGGCTCTGGAAACACCATATATTTT
TRBD2,.,TRBV7-9,TRBJ2-7,CASSPTSGRYEQYF,TGTGCCAGCAGCCCGACTAGCGGGAGGTATGAGCAGTACTTC
TRBD1,.,TRBV7-7,TRBJ2-1,CASSSARDRPYNEQFF,TGTGCCAGCAGCTCCGCCCGGGACAGGCCTTACAATGAGCAGTTCTTC
.,.,TRBV18,TRBJ2-7,CASSPPGQSASDYEQYF,TGTGCCAGCTCACCACCTGGACAGTCGGCCTCCGACTACGAGCAGTACTTC
.,.,TRBV4-1,TRBJ2-7,CASSPSTLLASYEQYF,TGCGCCAGCAGCCCCTCAACCCTTCTGGCCTCCTACGAGCAGTACTTC
.,.,TRBV28,TRBJ2-5,CASISLTEETQYF,TGTGCCAGCATTTCCCTAACCGAAGAGACCCAGTACTTC
TRBD1,.,TRBV11-1,TRBJ1-1,CASSLGLWGQANTEAFF,TGTGCCAGCAGCTTAGGATTATGGGGACAGGCGAACACTGAAGCTTTCTTT
.,.,TRBV9,TRBJ1-1,CASSVSTRTRTPNTEAFF,TGTGCCAGCAGCGTATCAACACGGACTCGGACCCCGAACACTGAAGCTTTCTTT
TRBD1,.,TRBV25-1,TRBJ2-2,CASSEYNPGQGFTGELFF,TGTGCCAGCAGTGAATATAACCCCGGACAGGGCTTCACCGGGGAGCTGTTTTTT
.,.,TRBV2,TRBJ2-5,CASRALTEKETQYF,TGTGCCAGCAGGGCTTTGACAGAAAAAGAGACCCAGTACTTC
TRBD1,.,TRBV28,TRBJ2-7,CASSSYRGDRTRNEQYF,TGTGCCAGCAGTTCTTATAGGGGGGACAGGACTCGGAACGAGCAGTACTTC
TRBD1,.,TRBV4-2,TRBJ2-7,CASSPGQGIAYEQYF,TGTGCCAGCAGCCCGGGACAGGGAATAGCGTACGAGCAGTACTTC
TRBD1,.,TRBV19,TRBJ1-5,CASLLRPGTGNQPQHF,TGTGCCAGTCTTCTCCGCCCCGGGACAGGCAATCAGCCCCAGCATTTT
.,.,TRBV6-6,TRBJ1-4,CASSYSFYEKLFF,TGTGCCAGCAGTTACTCGTTCTATGAAAAACTGTTTTTT
TRBD1,.,TRBV23-1,TRBJ2-3,CASSQLGQGPLTDTQYF,TGCGCCAGCAGTCAATTGGGACAGGGGCCACTTACAGATACGCAGTATTTT
TRBD2,.,TRBV19,TRBJ2-1,CASTSTSGTYNEQFF,TGTGCCAGTACAAGTACTAGCGGGACCTACAATGAGCAGTTCTTC
TRBD2,.,TRBV27,TRBJ2-3,CASSLIAGGTSTDTQYF,TGTGCCAGCAGTTTAATCGCCGGGGGGACGAGCACAGATACGCAGTATTTT
.,.,TRBV6-1,TRBJ2-4,CASSELEEGTKNIQYF,TGTGCCAGCAGTGAATTGGAGGAAGGTACCAAAAACATTCAGTACTTC
TRBD1,.,TRBV10-1,TRBJ2-7,CASSGDRAYEQYF,TGCGCCAGCAGTGGGGACAGAGCCTACGAGCAGTACTTC
TRBD1,once,TRBV28,TRBJ2-5,CASRAHWTGGRETQYF,TGTGCCAGCAGGGCCCACTGGACAGGGGGGCGAGAGACCCAGTACTTC
.,.,TRBV7-9,TRBJ2-2,CASSLGTNTGELFF,TGTGCCAGCAGCTTAGGTACGAACACCGGGGAGCTGTTTTTT
.,.,TRBV6-1,TRBJ1-1,CASSEVWGGVTEAFF,TGTGCCAGCAGTGAAGTATGGGGAGGGGTGACTGAAGCTTTCTTT
TRBD2,.,TRBV7-9,TRBJ2-5,CASSPRGASGQETQYF,TGTGCCAGCAGCCCGCGAGGGGCTAGCGGGCAAGAGACCCAGTACTTC
TRBD2,.,TRBV28,TRBJ2-1,CASGPIGPSGVDNEQFF,TGTGCCAGCGGGCCCATTGGGCCAAGCGGGGTTGACAATGAGCAGTTCTTC
TRBD1,.,TRBV6-6,TRBJ2-7,CASSSPSTGGSYEQYF,TGTGCCAGCAGTTCGCCCTCAACAGGGGGGTCCTACGAGCAGTACTTC
.,.,TRBV2,TRBJ2-2,CASSGPGDGELFF,TGTGCCAGCAGTGGACCGGGGGACGGGGAGCTGTTTTTT
TRBD1,.,TRBV6-5,TRBJ1-2,CASSSDRGRGYTF,TGTGCCAGCAGTTCGGACAGGGGCCGGGGCTACACCTTC
.,.,TRBV4-3,TRBJ2-1,CASSQVPGLGNEQFF,TGCGCCAGCAGCCAAGTCCCAGGGCTGGGCAATGAGCAGTTCTTC
.,.,TRBV5-1,TRBJ2-5,CASSPRRTTEPQETQYF,TGCGCCAGCAGCCCACGCCGCACGACTGAACCTCAAGAGACCCAGTACTTC
.,once,TRBV6-5,TRBJ1-2,CASRDSLLYGYTF,TGTGCCAGCAGAGACAGCTTACTTTATGGCTACACCTTC
.,.,TRBV2,TRBJ1-2,CASSDTGTPNYGYTF,TGTGCCAGCAGTGACACGGGGACACCTAACTATGGCTACACCTTC
.,.,TRBV7-9,TRBJ2-1,CASSLDLTANEQFF,TGTGCCAGCAGCTTAGATTTGACAGCTAATGAGCAGTTCTTC
TRBD2,.,TRBV7-6,TRBJ2-5,CASSLNAGAQETQYF,TGTGCCAGCAGCTTAAATGCGGGAGCACAAGAGACCCAGTACTTC
.,.,TRBV20-1,TRBJ1-1,CSARKGAEAFF,TGCAGTGCTAGAAAGGGGGCTGAAGCTTTCTTT
TRBD1,once,TRBV19,TRBJ1-5,CASSMPGTGRNQPQHF,TGTGCCAGTAGTATGCCAGGGACAGGGCGCAATCAGCCCCAGCATTTT
.,.,TRBV7-6,TRBJ2-7,CASSLVQGDEQYF,TGTGCCAGCAGCCTAGTGCAGGGCGACGAGCAGTACTTC
TRBD1,.,TRBV5-4,TRBJ2-5,CASSLDRGEGETQYF,TGTGCCAGCAGCCTCGACAGGGGAGAAGGAGAGACCCAGTACTTC
TRBD1,.,TRBV2,TRBJ1-2,CAGGTAPNYGYTF,TGTGCCGGGGGGACAGCGCCTAACTATGGCTACACCTTC
TRBD1,.,TRBV11-2,TRBJ2-7,CASSRGTGDPYEQYF,TGTGCCAGCAGCCGAGGGACAGGGGATCCCTACGAGCAGTACTTC
.,.,TRBV5-6,TRBJ1-5,CASSPWAGSNQPQHF,TGTGCCAGCAGCCCCTGGGCAGGTTCTAATCAGCCCCAGCATTTT
TRBD1,.,TRBV28,TRBJ2-7,CASTQGGSGEQYF,TGTGCCAGCACCCAAGGGGGCAGTGGCGAGCAGTACTTC
TRBD2,.,TRBV5-1,TRBJ2-7,CASRASGRVEQYF,TGCGCCAGCAGGGCTAGCGGGAGGGTAGAGCAGTACTTC
.,.,TRBV6-6,TRBJ1-1,CANRGANTEAFF,TGTGCCAATCGAGGCGCGAACACTGAAGCTTTCTTT
.,.,TRBV2,TRBJ1-4,CASSGYRVANEKLFF,TGTGCCAGCAGTGGTTACAGGGTGGCTAATGAAAAACTGTTTTTT
TRBD2,.,TRBV28,TRBJ2-7,CASQTLGKRGTYEQYF,TGTGCCAGCCAAACCTTGGGCAAGCGGGGGACCTACGAGCAGTACTTC